What follows describes a single T cell receptor (beta chain). A single base separates this from a much larger clone, so it may be a read error. These data originate in a study of glioma-infiltrating T cells. V was pared by 3 bases and J by 5 bases, with 19 bases between. The germline CDR1 and CDR2 sequences are MDHEN and SYDVKM. This CDR3 has 16 residues. TCR alpha and beta CDR3 regions were amplified from RNA using iRepertoire nested multiplex PCR. TCRdb called the multiplex PCR reads again in MiXCR, with one record for every CDR3 protein. There are around 100,000 distinct CDR3 sequences in the sample; about 30% occur only once, and 40% to 45% lies in the top ten.

The rearrangement links TRBV28 to TRBJ1-1; D ambiguous. This TCR came from a human donor with low-grade glioma or glioblastoma, undergoing nonglioma brain surgery, or in good health (not recorded which). The sample was glioma tissue, nonneoplastic brain tissue, or PBMCs (not recorded which). DNA for the CDR3: TGTGCCAGCAGTTTTAAACCCTTGGGGTTGAGAACTGAAGCTTTCTTT. Translating gives CASSFKPLGLRTEAFF.